The text below deals with one TCR beta chain. This sample was included in a study of blood T cell repertoires in COVID-19. About the study: T cells, B-cell-depleted T cells, or PBMCs provided the cDNA or gDNA that served as material.

The assay was immunoSEQ multiplex PCR, and TCRdb's table has in-frame clones only and misses some. The data contain 85,000 to 120,000 clones, 80% to 95% of them seen just once; the ten biggest clones take up under 2%. Seattle-derived patients entered the study during active infection and were followed longitudinally. There are 14 residues in the CDR3. The junction had 6 bases not matched to a gene; V was cut back by 1 base and J by 8 bases. The germline gives CDR1 MGHDK, CDR2 SYGVNS. The chain recombines TRBV25-1 with TRBJ1-2; TRBD1 agrees at 8 bases. The receptor comes from a woman aged 45 to 65 with COVID-19, enrolled during active disease. Sample: peripheral blood. This chain's CDR3 is CASSEFMGTGGYTF. The CDR3 DNA is TGTGCCAGCAGTGAATTCATGGGGACAGGAGGCTACACCTTC.